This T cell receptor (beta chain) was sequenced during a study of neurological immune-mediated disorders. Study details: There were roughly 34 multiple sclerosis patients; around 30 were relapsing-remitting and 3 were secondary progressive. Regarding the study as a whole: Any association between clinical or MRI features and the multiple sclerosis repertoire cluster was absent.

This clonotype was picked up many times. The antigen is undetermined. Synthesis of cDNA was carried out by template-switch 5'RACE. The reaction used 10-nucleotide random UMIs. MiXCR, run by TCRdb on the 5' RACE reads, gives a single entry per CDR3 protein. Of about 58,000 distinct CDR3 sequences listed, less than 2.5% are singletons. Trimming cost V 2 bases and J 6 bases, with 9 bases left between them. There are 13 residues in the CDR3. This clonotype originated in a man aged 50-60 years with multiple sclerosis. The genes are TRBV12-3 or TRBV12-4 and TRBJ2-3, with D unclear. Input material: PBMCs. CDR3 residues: CASSLPPVDTQYF. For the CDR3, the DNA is TGTGCCAGCAGTTTACCTCCGGTGGATACGCAGTATTTT.